What follows are 23 T cell receptor beta chains derived from one specimen sequenced in a study of blood T cell repertoires in COVID-19. Assay: immunoSEQ multiplex PCR; the TCRdb copy retains only in-frame clones and omits some. The sample holds about 140,000 clones; roughly 88% are singletons and the top ten take roughly 3.9%. Material for sequencing was PBMCs or T cells enriched from blood (not recorded which). These receptors all stem from a man aged 45-65 years who had recovered from COVID-19.

The rearrangement links TRBV5-1 to TRBJ2-1, with no clear D. V dropped 5 bases and J dropped 0 bases, with 12 bases sitting between them. This CDR3 has 15 residues. The germline V gene encodes CDR1 SGHRS and CDR2 YFSETQ. The CDR3 is CASRAAVSSYNEQFF. CDR3 DNA: TGCGCCAGCAGGGCCGCGGTAAGCTCCTACAATGAGCAGTTCTTC.

J is TRBJ2-6 and V is TRBV19, with D possibly matching TRBD1 (6 bases). From germline, CDR1 is LNHDA and CDR2 SQIVND (reference sequence). This CDR3 spans 18 amino acids. The V end lost 7 bases, the J end lost 1 base, and 20 bases lay between the germline ends. The CDR3 DNA reads as TGTGCCAGTATATTCCGGACGGACAGCTTATCTGGGGCCAACGTCCTGACTTTC. Translation: CASIFRTDSLSGANVLTF.

The chain links TRBV7-9 to TRBJ1-4; 7 nucleotides align to TRBD1. V shed 5 bases and J 0 bases; nucleotides not matched to a gene: 6. The CDR3 extends over 16 amino acids. Germline-derived CDR1 and CDR2 are SEHNR and FQNEAQ (reference sequence). DNA for the CDR3: TGTGCCAGCAGCCCGGGACAGCCGGCAACTAATGAAAAACTGTTTTTT. Protein: CASSPGQPATNEKLFF.

This rearrangement joins TRBV7-2 to TRBJ1-2; D possibly corresponds to TRBD1 (5 bases). In germline, CDR1 is SGHTA, CDR2 FQGNSA. This CDR3 has 17 amino acids. Trimming pared 4 bases from V and 0 bases from J, leaving 18 bases between. The CDR3 is CASSSEPQGIANYGYTF. CDR3 nucleotide sequence: TGTGCCAGCAGCTCGGAACCGCAGGGAATAGCTAACTATGGCTACACCTTC.

CDR3 in DNA: TGTGCCAGCACCCGAGGTCCGGTAGATACGCAGTATTTT. Translated, it gives CASTRGPVDTQYF. V usage is TRBV7-9 and J usage is TRBJ2-3; D remains ambiguous. Germline assignment: CDR1 SEHNR and CDR2 FQNEAQ (reference sequence). V was pared by 7 bases and J by 5 bases, with 13 bases between. The CDR3 runs to 13 residues.

The rearrangement joins TRBV7-3 to TRBJ1-5, with D maybe TRBD1 (6 bases). This CDR3 region has 12 residues. Trimming left V 5 bases short and J 8 bases short, with 10 bases between. Germline loops: CDR1 SGHTA, CDR2 FQGTGA. In DNA, the CDR3 is TGTGCCAGCAGCCGGAACAGGGAGCCCCAGCATTTT. Translation: CASSRNREPQHF.

V usage is TRBV5-4 and J usage is TRBJ2-5, with D possibly TRBD2 on 6 matching bases. From germline, CDR1 is SGHNT and CDR2 YYREEE (reference sequence). The V end was cut by 4 bases, the J end by 5 bases, with 15 bases between. The CDR3 is 14 amino acids. The CDR3 nucleotides are TGTGCCAGCAGCCCGGGACTCTCGAAGGAGACCCAGTACTTC. Its translation: CASSPGLSKETQYF. The full variable domain, rest sourced from reference TRBV5-4 and TRBJ2-5, is ETGVTQSPTHLIKTRGQQVTLRCSSQSGHNTVSWYQQALGQGPQFIFQYYREEENGRGNFPPRFSGLQFPNYSSELNVNALELDDSALYLCASSPGLSKETQYFGPGTRLLVL.

The chain combines TRBV29-1 with TRBJ2-4; D may be TRBD1 (6 bases). V was trimmed by 7 bases and J by 5 bases, leaving 15 bases between them. The CDR3 is 13 residues long. The germline V gene has CDR1 SQVTM and CDR2 ANQGSEA. The CDR3: CSGGGTRENIQYF. CDR3 in DNA: TGCAGCGGGGGTGGGACAAGGGAAAACATTCAGTACTTC.

This chain links TRBV9 with TRBJ2-7; the D gene is possibly TRBD2 (6 bases). Germline CDR1 and CDR2: SGDLS and YYNGEE. This CDR3 contains 14 residues. V gave up 4 bases and J gave up 2 bases, with 13 bases separating them. The CDR3 spells CASSRLGDAYEQYF. The CDR3 DNA is TGTGCCAGCAGCCGACTAGGGGACGCCTACGAGCAGTACTTC.

A few counts support this clone. The rearrangement links TRBV27 to TRBJ2-7; D is perhaps TRBD1 (6 bases). CDR3 length equals 15 residues. CDR1 MNHEY and CDR2 SMNVEV come from the germline V gene (reference sequence). Trimming pared 3 bases from V and 2 bases from J, leaving 14 bases between. CDR3 DNA sequence: TGTGCCAGCAGTTTGAGGCAGGGGTGGCCCTACGAGCAGTACTTC. This codes for CASSLRQGWPYEQYF.

The gene calls are TRBV28 and TRBJ2-3, with TRBD2 identical over 15 bases. Trimming took 5 bases from V and 5 from J; bases not matched to a gene: 11. The CDR3 extends over 18 amino acids. Looked up from germline, CDR1 is MDHEN and CDR2 is SYDVKM. The CDR3 is CASSPGLAGGLRGDTQYF. The CDR3 DNA follows: TGTGCCAGCAGTCCCGGACTAGCGGGGGGGCTTAGAGGAGATACGCAGTATTTT.

The rearrangement links TRBV6-5 to TRBJ2-2; the D gene is possibly TRBD2 (6 bases). Germline assignment: CDR1 MNHEY and CDR2 SVGAGI. V lost 4 bases to trimming and J lost 7 bases, with 13 bases between them. CDR3 length equals 14 residues. CDR3 DNA sequence: TGTGCCAGCAGTTCCCCGGGAGCCAGCGGGGAGCTGTTTTTT. Its protein product is CASSSPGASGELFF.

V and J are TRBV7-6 and TRBJ2-1, with D tentatively TRBD1 (5 bases). The germline V gene encodes CDR1 SGHVS and CDR2 FNYEAQ. This CDR3 is built from 13 residues. Between the trimmed V and J ends, which lost 2 bases and 8 bases, there was a span of 10 bases. The CDR3 here is CASSLSQGYEQFF. Here the CDR3 DNA reads TGTGCCAGCAGCTTATCCCAGGGTTATGAGCAGTTCTTC.

The chain combines TRBV14 with TRBJ2-2; 8 bases map to TRBD1. Germline V gene sequence: CDR1 SGHDN, CDR2 FVKESK. The CDR3 consists of 16 residues. Trimming removed 4 bases from V and 3 bases from J; junction bases left unmatched: 7. CDR3 DNA: TGTGCCAGCAGCCGGGGGGACAGGTCATACACCGGGGAGCTGTTTTTT. This sequence encodes CASSRGDRSYTGELFF.

The chain combines TRBV28 with TRBJ1-2, with 7 bases fitting TRBD1. The CDR3 has 16 residues. J was trimmed by 2 bases and V by 2 bases; bases with no gene match: 8. Germline-derived CDR1 and CDR2 are MDHEN and SYDVKM. CDR3 sequence: CASSLHRQGLNYGYTF. The CDR3 nucleotides read TGTGCCAGCAGTTTACACCGACAGGGTTTGAACTATGGCTACACCTTC.

A word on this clone: The identical CDR3 is also encoded by other nucleotide sequences in the sample. The chain links TRBV24-1 to TRBJ2-7; 11 bases align to TRBD1. In germline, CDR1 is KGHDR, CDR2 SFDVKD. The CDR3 totals 15 residues. V shed 4 bases and J 2 bases; nucleotides not matched to a gene: 3. CDR3 region: CATSDPGQGAYEQYF. In DNA form, the CDR3 reads TGTGCCACCAGTGACCCGGGACAGGGGGCCTACGAGCAGTACTTC.

V gene TRBV7-2 combines with J gene TRBJ1-2, with 9 bases matching TRBD1. V lost 5 bases and J lost 6; bases outside the gene matches: 7. The CDR3 consists of 14 residues. Germline V lookup: CDR1 SGHTA, CDR2 FQGNSA. The CDR3 reads CASSRTGGADGYTF. For the CDR3, the DNA is TGTGCCAGCAGCCGTACAGGGGGCGCTGATGGCTACACCTTC.

The V gene is TRBV5-4, the J gene TRBJ1-1; 8 nucleotides line up with TRBD1. From germline, CDR1 is SGHNT and CDR2 YYREEE (reference sequence). The V segment lost 3 bases and the J segment 3 bases; nucleotides outside the gene matches: 7. CDR3 length: 15 residues. CDR3 amino acids: CASSSRDRLHTEAFF. CDR3 nucleotides: TGTGCCAGCAGCTCCCGGGACAGGCTCCACACTGAAGCTTTCTTT. Complete variable domain (other parts from reference TRBV5-4 and TRBJ1-1): ETGVTQSPTHLIKTRGQQVTLRCSSQSGHNTVSWYQQALGQGPQFIFQYYREEENGRGNFPPRFSGLQFPNYSSELNVNALELDDSALYLCASSSRDRLHTEAFFGQGTRLTVV.

The rearrangement joins TRBV7-9 to TRBJ2-3; D may be TRBD1 (5 bases). This CDR3 region has 15 residues. Germline V gene data show CDR1 as SEHNR and CDR2 as FQNEAQ (reference sequence). V gave up 1 base and J gave up 2 bases, with 10 bases separating them. The chain's CDR3 is CASSLGGQSTDTQYF. Here the CDR3 DNA reads TGTGCCAGCAGCTTAGGTGGACAATCCACAGATACGCAGTATTTT.

The chain joins TRBV24-1 to TRBJ2-1; 9 bases fit TRBD1. In germline, CDR1 is KGHDR, CDR2 SFDVKD. The J segment lost 0 bases and the V segment lost 3 bases, leaving 5 bases of the junction unmatched. CDR3 length: 17 amino acids. Written as DNA, the CDR3 is TGTGCCACCAGTGATCCACCGGGACAGGGCTCCTACAATGAGCAGTTCTTC. This translates into CATSDPPGQGSYNEQFF.

The chain uses TRBV28 and TRBJ1-3; D unclear. The CDR3 consists of 13 residues. Trimming stripped 2 bases from V and 4 bases from J, with 6 bases between. Germline assignment: CDR1 MDHEN and CDR2 SYDVKM. CDR3 protein: CASSLQYGNTIYF. The CDR3 nucleotides read TGTGCCAGCAGTTTACAGTACGGAAACACCATATATTTT.

CDR3 DNA sequence: TGTGCTAGTGGTTTGAAGGGACTAGCGGGAGAGGGGAGGGAGACCCAGTACTTC. As protein: CASGLKGLAGEGRETQYF. The V call is TRBV12-5, the J call TRBJ2-5, with TRBD2 matching over 14 bases. From germline, CDR1 is LGHNT and CDR2 FRNRAP. This CDR3 region has 18 residues. With 2 bases clipped from V and 5 bases from J, the junction kept 10 bases outside the gene matches.

The rearrangement joins TRBV19 to TRBJ2-3; 7 bases match TRBD1. Per germline, CDR1 LNHDA and CDR2 SQIVND (reference sequence). The CDR3 runs to 15 residues. V was pared by 5 bases and J by 0 bases, with 5 bases of the junction left unmatched. The CDR3, as DNA: TGTGCCAGTAGTGCTGACAGGGCTAGCACAGATACGCAGTATTTT. Encoded protein: CASSADRASTDTQYF.